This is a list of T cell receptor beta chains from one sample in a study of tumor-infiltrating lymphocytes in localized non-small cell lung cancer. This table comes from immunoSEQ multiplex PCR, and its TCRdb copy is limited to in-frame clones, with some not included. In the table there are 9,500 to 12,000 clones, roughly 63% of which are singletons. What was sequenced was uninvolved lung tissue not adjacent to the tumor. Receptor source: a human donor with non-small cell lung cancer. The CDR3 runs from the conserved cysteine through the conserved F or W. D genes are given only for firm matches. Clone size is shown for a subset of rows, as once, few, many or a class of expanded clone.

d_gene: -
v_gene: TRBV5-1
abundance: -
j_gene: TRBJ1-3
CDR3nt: TGCGCCAGGAACGACAGACATGGAAACACCATATATTTT
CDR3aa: CARNDRHGNTIYF

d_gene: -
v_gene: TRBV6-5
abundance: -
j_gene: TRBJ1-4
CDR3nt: TGTGCCAGCAAAGGGGTTTGGGATGAAAAACTGTTTTTT
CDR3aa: CASKGVWDEKLFF

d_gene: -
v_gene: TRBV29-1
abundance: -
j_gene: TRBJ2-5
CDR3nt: TGCAGCGTTGTAGCGAAGGAGACCCAGTACTTC
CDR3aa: CSVVAKETQYF

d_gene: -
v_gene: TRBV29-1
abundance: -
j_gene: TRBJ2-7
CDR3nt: TGCAGCGCCTGGGCGGCAGATCGGTACGAGCAGTACTTC
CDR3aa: CSAWAADRYEQYF

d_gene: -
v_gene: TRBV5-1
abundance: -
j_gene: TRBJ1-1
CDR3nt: TGCGCCAGCAGCCCCACGACAGGGAACACTGAAGCTTTCTTT
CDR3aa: CASSPTTGNTEAFF

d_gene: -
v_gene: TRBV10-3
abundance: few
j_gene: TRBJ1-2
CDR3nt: TGTGCCATCAGAACAGGGCTTAACTATGGCTACACCTTC
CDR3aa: CAIRTGLNYGYTF

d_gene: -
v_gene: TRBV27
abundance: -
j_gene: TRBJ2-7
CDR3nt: TGTGCCAGCAGTCCCCGGTTGGGGGCCTACGAGCAGTACTTC
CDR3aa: CASSPRLGAYEQYF

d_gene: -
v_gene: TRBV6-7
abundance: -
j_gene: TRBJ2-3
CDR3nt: TGTGCCAGCAGTTACTCGAAGCTAACAGATACGCAGTATTTT
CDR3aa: CASSYSKLTDTQYF

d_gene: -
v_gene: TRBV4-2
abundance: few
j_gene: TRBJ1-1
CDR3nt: TGTGCCAGCAGCCAAAGAGGGGGGAACACTGAAGCTTTCTTT
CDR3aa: CASSQRGGNTEAFF

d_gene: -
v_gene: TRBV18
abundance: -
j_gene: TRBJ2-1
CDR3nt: TGTGCCAGCTCACCATTTGGGCATGAGCAGTTCTTC
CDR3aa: CASSPFGHEQFF

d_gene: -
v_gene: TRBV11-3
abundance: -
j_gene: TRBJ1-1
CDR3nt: TGTGCCAGCACGGACTCGAACACTGAAGCTTTCTTT
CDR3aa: CASTDSNTEAFF

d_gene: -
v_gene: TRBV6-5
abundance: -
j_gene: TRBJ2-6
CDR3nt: TGTGCCAGCAGTTACTTGGGGGCTGGGGCCAACGTCCTGACTTTC
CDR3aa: CASSYLGAGANVLTF

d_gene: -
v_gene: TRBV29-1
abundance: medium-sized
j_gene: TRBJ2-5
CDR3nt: TGCAGCGCCGGGGCAGGGAGAAGTGAGACCCAGTACTTC
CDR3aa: CSAGAGRSETQYF

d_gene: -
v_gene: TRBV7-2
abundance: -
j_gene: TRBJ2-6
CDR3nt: TGTGCCAGCAGCTTAGTCCGGGGTGGGGCCAACGTCCTGACTTTC
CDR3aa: CASSLVRGGANVLTF

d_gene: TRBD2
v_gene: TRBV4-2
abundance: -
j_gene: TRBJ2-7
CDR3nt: TGTGCCAGCAGCCAAACGGGACTAGCGGGGCCGCGCGAGCAGTACTTC
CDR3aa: CASSQTGLAGPREQYF

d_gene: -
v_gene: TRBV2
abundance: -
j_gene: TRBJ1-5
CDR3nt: TGTGCCAGCAGTCTGGCACAATCCAATCAGCCCCAGCATTTT
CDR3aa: CASSLAQSNQPQHF

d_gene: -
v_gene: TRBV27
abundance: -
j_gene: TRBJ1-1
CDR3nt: TGTGCCAGCAGCTCGGCCAGGGTATGGGCTGAAGCTTTCTTT
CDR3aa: CASSSARVWAEAFF

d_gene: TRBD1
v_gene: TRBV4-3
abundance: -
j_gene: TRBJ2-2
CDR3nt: TGCGCCAGCAGCCAAGCTTCCGGGACAGGGGGCCTCACCGGGGAGCTGTTTTTT
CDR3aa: CASSQASGTGGLTGELFF

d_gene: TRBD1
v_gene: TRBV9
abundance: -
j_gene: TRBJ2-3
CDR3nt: TGTGCCAGCAGCGTGTCCCCGACAGGGCCAGATACGCAGTATTTT
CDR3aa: CASSVSPTGPDTQYF

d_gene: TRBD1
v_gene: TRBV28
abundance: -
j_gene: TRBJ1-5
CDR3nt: TGTGCCAGCAGTTTATCTACAGGGGGCCGCAATCAGCCCCAGCATTTT
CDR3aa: CASSLSTGGRNQPQHF

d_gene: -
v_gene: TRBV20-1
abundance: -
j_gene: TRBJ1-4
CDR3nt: TGCAGTGCTAGAGACCGTGAAAAACTGTTTTTT
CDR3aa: CSARDREKLFF

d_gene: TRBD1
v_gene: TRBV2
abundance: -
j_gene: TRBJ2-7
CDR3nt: TGTGCCAGCAGCTCGACAGGGGAAAAGTCGGGGGAGCAGTACTTC
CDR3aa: CASSSTGEKSGEQYF

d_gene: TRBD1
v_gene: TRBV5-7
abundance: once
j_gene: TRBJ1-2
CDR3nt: TGTGCCAGCAGCTTGTATTGTCCGACAGGGGGTAACTATGGCTACACCTTC
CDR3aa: CASSLYCPTGGNYGYTF

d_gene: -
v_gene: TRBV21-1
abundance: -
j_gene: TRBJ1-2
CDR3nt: TGTGCCAGCAGCAATCCCGGACAGTTAACCTATGGCTACACCTTC
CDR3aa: CASSNPGQLTYGYTF

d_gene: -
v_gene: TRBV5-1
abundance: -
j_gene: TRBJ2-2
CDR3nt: TGCGCCAGCAGCTTGGCCGGGGTGGCGAACACCGGGGAGCTGTTTTTT
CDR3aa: CASSLAGVANTGELFF

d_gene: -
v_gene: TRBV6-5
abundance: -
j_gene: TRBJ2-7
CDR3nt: TGTGCCAGCACCGATAGGCGCGAGCAGTACTTC
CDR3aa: CASTDRREQYF

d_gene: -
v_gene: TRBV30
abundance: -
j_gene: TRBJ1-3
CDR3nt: TGTGCCTGGAGCGGAGATGACTCTGGAAACACCATATATTTT
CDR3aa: CAWSGDDSGNTIYF

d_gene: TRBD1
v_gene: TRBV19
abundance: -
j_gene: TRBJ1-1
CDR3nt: TGTGCCAGTCTGTATCAGGGGGCTGTCACTGAAGCTTTCTTT
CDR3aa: CASLYQGAVTEAFF

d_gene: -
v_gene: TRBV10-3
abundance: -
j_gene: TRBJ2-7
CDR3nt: TGTGCCATCTCGGAGGCGGACAGATCGAATTACGAGCAGTACTTC
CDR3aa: CAISEADRSNYEQYF

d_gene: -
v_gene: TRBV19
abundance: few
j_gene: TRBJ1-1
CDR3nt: TGTGCCAGTAACCCTTTGGGGCAGACCGATGAAGCTTTCTTT
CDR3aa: CASNPLGQTDEAFF

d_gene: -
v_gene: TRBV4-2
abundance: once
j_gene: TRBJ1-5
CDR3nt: TGTGCCAGCAGCCAAGAGGGAGGGGTTGGCAATCAGCCCCAGCATTTT
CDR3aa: CASSQEGGVGNQPQHF

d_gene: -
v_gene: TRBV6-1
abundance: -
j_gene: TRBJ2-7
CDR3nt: TGTGCCAGCAGTGACTTGTGGACGGAACTCTACGAGCAGTACTTC
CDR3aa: CASSDLWTELYEQYF

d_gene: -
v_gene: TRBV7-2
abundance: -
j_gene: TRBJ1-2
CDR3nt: TGTGCCAGCAGCTTCGGACAGTCTATTAACTATGGCTACACCTTC
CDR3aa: CASSFGQSINYGYTF

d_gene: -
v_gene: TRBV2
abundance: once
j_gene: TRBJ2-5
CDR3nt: TGTGCCAGCAGTCCCCATGAGACCCAGTACTTC
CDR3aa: CASSPHETQYF

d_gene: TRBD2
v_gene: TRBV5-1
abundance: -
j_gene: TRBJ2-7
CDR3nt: TGCGCCAGCAGCGCCCGGACTAGCGGGGGTTCCTACGAGCAGTACTTC
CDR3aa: CASSARTSGGSYEQYF

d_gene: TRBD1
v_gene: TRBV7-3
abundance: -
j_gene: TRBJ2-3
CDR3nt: TGTGCCAGCAGCTGGGGGACAGGGGTGACAGATACGCAGTATTTT
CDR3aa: CASSWGTGVTDTQYF

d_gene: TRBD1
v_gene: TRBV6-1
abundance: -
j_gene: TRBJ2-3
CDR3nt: TGTGCCAGCAGTGAAATTACAGGGGTCGCAGATACGCAGTATTTT
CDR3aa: CASSEITGVADTQYF

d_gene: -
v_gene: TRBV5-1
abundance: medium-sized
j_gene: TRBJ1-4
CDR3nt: TGCGCCAGCAGCTTGGGGCAGGGTGGCGAAAAACTGTTTTTT
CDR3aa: CASSLGQGGEKLFF